A selection of T cell receptor beta chains follows, all from one sample in a study of T cell responses to AZD1222 COVID-19 vaccine. Produced via immunoSEQ multiplex PCR; TCRdb's table is partial and in-frame only. The sample lists some 64,000 clones, roughly 84% occurring once. The sequencing used peripheral blood, collected on day 0 of AZD1222 vaccination. Source of these receptors: an adult in good health. CDR3s include the opening cysteine and the closing phenylalanine or tryptophan. A D gene is named only where the DNA matches it firmly. Some rows have no size entry. The others give once, few or many, or a class for an expanded clone.

NA	NA	TRBV12-3/TRBV12-4	TRBJ2-1	CASSYNRVEQFF	TGTGCCAGCAGTTACAACAGGGTCGAGCAGTTCTTC
NA	NA	TRBV5-6	TRBJ1-6	CASSLARASPLHF	TGTGCCAGCAGCTTGGCCAGGGCCTCACCCCTCCACTTT
NA	NA	TRBV2	TRBJ1-1	CASSGGTEAFF	TGTGCCAGCAGCGGGGGGACTGAAGCTTTCTTT
NA	NA	TRBV4-1	TRBJ1-1	CASSQDQSMNTEAFF	TGCGCCAGCAGCCAAGACCAGAGCATGAACACTGAAGCTTTCTTT
NA	NA	TRBV5-1	TRBJ2-5	CASSLVGAIQETQYF	TGCGCCAGCAGCTTGGTAGGGGCCATTCAAGAGACCCAGTACTTC
NA	NA	TRBV4-2	TRBJ2-6	CASTPGHLSGANVLTF	TGTGCCAGCACCCCGGGACACCTCTCTGGGGCCAACGTCCTGACTTTC
NA	NA	TRBV6-5	TRBJ1-6	CAVRIENNSPLHF	TGTGCCGTTCGAATAGAAAATAATTCACCCCTCCACTTT
NA	NA	TRBV30	TRBJ2-7	CAWDEREYEQYF	TGTGCCTGGGACGAGCGAGAATACGAGCAGTACTTC
NA	TRBD1	TRBV5-1	TRBJ2-7	CASSPEDRASSYEQYF	TGCGCCAGCAGCCCCGAAGACAGGGCCAGCTCCTACGAGCAGTACTTC
NA	NA	TRBV2	TRBJ1-5	CASSGANSNQPQHF	TGTGCCAGCAGTGGGGCAAATAGCAATCAGCCCCAGCATTTT
NA	NA	TRBV29-1	TRBJ2-7	CSVPRTEFPYEQYF	TGCAGCGTCCCCAGGACGGAGTTTCCCTACGAGCAGTACTTC
NA	NA	TRBV7-9	TRBJ2-7	CASRGTASYEQYF	TGTGCCAGCAGGGGGACGGCGTCCTACGAGCAGTACTTC
few	NA	TRBV7-6	TRBJ1-1	CASSFQGVTEAFF	TGTGCCAGCAGCTTTCAGGGAGTCACTGAAGCTTTCTTT
once	NA	TRBV4-2	TRBJ2-3	CASSPLAATSTDTQYF	TGTGCCAGCAGCCCCCTAGCAGCTACTAGCACAGATACGCAGTATTTT
NA	NA	TRBV27	TRBJ1-2	CASSFKGPGFLNYGYTF	TGTGCCAGCAGTTTCAAGGGTCCGGGGTTCCTTAACTATGGCTACACCTTC
once	NA	TRBV2	TRBJ1-2	CASSYREGELHGYTF	TGTGCCAGCAGTTACAGGGAGGGCGAACTTCATGGCTACACCTTC
NA	TRBD1	TRBV6-5	TRBJ2-5	CASSRGQGLQETQYF	TGTGCCAGCAGCCGCGGACAGGGCCTACAAGAGACCCAGTACTTC
NA	NA	TRBV7-8	TRBJ2-5	CASSPVHQVKETQYF	TGTGCCAGCAGCCCGGTTCATCAGGTGAAAGAGACCCAGTACTTC
NA	NA	TRBV12-3/TRBV12-4	TRBJ2-2	CASSFFPGELFF	TGTGCCAGCAGTTTTTTTCCCGGGGAGCTGTTTTTT
once	NA	TRBV5-1	TRBJ2-7	CASSLDVYEQYF	TGCGCCAGCAGCTTGGACGTCTACGAGCAGTACTTC
NA	NA	TRBV25-1	TRBJ2-5	CASSESEVGETQYF	TGTGCCAGCAGTGAATCCGAGGTTGGAGAGACCCAGTACTTC
NA	NA	TRBV2	TRBJ1-1	CAALGQPAQDEAFF	TGTGCCGCCCTAGGGCAGCCCGCTCAGGATGAAGCTTTCTTT
once	NA	TRBV14	TRBJ1-2	CASSQERGANYGYTF	TGTGCCAGCAGCCAAGAAAGGGGAGCTAACTATGGCTACACCTTC
few	NA	TRBV6-1	TRBJ1-1	CASSEDRDAEAFF	TGTGCCAGCAGTGAAGACAGGGACGCTGAAGCTTTCTTT
NA	NA	TRBV5-1	TRBJ1-1	CASSPDTGTGGTEAFF	TGCGCCAGCAGCCCAGATACCGGGACGGGTGGCACTGAAGCTTTCTTT